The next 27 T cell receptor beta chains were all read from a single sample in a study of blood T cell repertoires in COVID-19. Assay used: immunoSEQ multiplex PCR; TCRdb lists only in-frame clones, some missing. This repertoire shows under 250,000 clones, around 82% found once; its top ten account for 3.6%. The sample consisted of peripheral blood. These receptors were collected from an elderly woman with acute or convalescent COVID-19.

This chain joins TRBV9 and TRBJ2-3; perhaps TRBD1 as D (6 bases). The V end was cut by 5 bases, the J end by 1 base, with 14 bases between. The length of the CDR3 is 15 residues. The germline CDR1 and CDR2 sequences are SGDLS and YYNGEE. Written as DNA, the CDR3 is TGTGCCAGCAGTCAGGGGACACACCGCACAGATACGCAGTATTTT. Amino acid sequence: CASSQGTHRTDTQYF.

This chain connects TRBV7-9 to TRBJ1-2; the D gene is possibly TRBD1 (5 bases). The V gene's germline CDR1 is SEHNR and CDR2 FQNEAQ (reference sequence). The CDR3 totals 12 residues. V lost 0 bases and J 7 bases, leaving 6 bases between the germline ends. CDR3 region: CASSLAGGGYTF. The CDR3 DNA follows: TGTGCCAGCAGCTTAGCGGGGGGTGGCTACACCTTC.

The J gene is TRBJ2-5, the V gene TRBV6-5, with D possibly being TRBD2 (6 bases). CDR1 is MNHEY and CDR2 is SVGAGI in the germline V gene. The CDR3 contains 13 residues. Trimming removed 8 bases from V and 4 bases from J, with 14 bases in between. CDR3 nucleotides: TGTGCCAGCGGATACAACGGGGGAGAGACCCAGTACTTC. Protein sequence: CASGYNGGETQYF.

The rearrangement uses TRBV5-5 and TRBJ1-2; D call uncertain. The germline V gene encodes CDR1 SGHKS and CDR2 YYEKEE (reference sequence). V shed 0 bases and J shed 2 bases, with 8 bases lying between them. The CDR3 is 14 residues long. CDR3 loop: CASSLVDGNYGYTF. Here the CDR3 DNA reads TGTGCCAGCAGCTTGGTTGACGGGAACTATGGCTACACCTTC.

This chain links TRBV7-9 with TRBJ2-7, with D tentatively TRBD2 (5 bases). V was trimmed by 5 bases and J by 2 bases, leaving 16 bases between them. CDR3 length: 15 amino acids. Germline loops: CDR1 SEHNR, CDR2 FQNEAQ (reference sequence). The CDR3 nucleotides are TGTGCCAGCAGCCCCCGGGCGGGCTCCACCTACGAGCAGTACTTC. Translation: CASSPRAGSTYEQYF.

CDR3 in DNA: TGCAGCGTTGACCCAGGGGCCACCGGGGAGCTGTTTTTT. Protein: CSVDPGATGELFF. The V gene is TRBV29-1, the J gene TRBJ2-2; D perhaps matches TRBD1 (6 bases). CDR3 length: 13 residues. Germline V CDR1 and CDR2: SQVTM, ANQGSEA. Trimming shortened V by 3 bases and J by 4 bases, and 9 bases separated the two germline ends.

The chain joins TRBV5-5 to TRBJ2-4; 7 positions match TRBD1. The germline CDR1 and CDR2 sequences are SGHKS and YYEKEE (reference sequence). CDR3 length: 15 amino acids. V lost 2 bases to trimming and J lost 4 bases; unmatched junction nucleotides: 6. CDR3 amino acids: CASSLTGTVKNIQYF. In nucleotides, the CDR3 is TGTGCCAGCAGCTTAACCGGGACAGTGAAAAACATTCAGTACTTC.

The CDR3 sequence is CASSRGNEQFF. The CDR3, as DNA: TGTGCCAGCAGTCGGGGAAATGAGCAGTTCTTC. The chain is built from TRBV12-3 or TRBV12-4 and TRBJ2-1, with D possibly being TRBD2 (5 bases). The CDR3 has 11 amino acids. V lost 5 bases, J lost 7 bases, and 6 bases lay in between.

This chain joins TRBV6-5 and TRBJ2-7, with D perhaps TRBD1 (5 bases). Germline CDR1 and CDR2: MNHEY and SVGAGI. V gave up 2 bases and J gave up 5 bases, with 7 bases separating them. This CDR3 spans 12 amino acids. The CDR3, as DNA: TGTGCCAGCAGTTACGACAGACACGAGCAGTACTTC. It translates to CASSYDRHEQYF.

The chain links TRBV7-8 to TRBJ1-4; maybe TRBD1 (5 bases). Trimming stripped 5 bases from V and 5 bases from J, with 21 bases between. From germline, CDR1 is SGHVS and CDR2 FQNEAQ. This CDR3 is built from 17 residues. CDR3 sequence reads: CASSPGGLTALNEKLFF. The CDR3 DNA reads TGTGCCAGCAGCCCGGGTGGGCTGACAGCCTTAAATGAAAAACTGTTTTTT.

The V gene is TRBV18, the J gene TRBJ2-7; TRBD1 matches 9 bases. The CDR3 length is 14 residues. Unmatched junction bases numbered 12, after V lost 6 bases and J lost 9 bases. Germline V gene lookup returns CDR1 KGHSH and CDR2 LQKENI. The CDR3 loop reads CASSPSGQGTVQYF. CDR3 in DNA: TGTGCCAGCTCCCCCTCGGGACAGGGCACTGTGCAGTACTTC.

CDR3: CASSDITRGSTDTQYF. The CDR3 DNA follows: TGTGCCAGCAGTGATATTACACGGGGAAGCACAGATACGCAGTATTTT. This rearrangement joins TRBV2 to TRBJ2-3; D possibly corresponds to TRBD2 (5 bases). The CDR3 spans 16 residues. Germline CDR1 SNHLY, CDR2 FYNNEI. V was clipped by 3 bases and J by 0 bases, with 13 bases between them.

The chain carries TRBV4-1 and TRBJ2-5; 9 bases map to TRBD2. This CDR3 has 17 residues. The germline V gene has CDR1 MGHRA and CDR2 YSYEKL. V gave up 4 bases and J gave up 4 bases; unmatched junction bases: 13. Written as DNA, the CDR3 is TGCGCCAGCAGCCCAGACGACCAGCGGGGGGTAGTAGAGACCCAGTACTTC. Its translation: CASSPDDQRGVVETQYF.

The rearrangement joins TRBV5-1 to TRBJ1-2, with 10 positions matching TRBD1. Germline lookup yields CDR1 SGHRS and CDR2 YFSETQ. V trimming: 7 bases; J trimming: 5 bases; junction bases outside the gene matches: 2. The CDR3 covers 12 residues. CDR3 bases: TGCGCCAGCGGGGACAGGGGTTATGGCTACACCTTC. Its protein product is CASGDRGYGYTF.

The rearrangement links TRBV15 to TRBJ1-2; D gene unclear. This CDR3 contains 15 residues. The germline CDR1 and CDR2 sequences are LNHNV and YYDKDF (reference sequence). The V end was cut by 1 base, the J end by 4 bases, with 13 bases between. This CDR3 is CATSRGVGSGYGYTF. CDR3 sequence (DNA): TGTGCCACCAGCAGAGGGGTTGGGTCGGGCTATGGCTACACCTTC.

For the CDR3, the DNA is TGTGCCAGCAGCGTAGGCTGGGAGGGCGAGACCCAGTACTTC. It specifies CASSVGWEGETQYF. This sequence joins TRBV9 and TRBJ2-5, with TRBD2 matching over 7 bases. Germline assignment: CDR1 SGDLS and CDR2 YYNGEE. The V and J ends lost 0 bases and 5 bases, in that order; junction bases with no gene match: 4. CDR3 length equals 14 residues. The full variable domain, rest sourced from reference TRBV9 and TRBJ2-5, is DSGVTQTPKHLITATGQRVTLRCSPRSGDLSVYWYQQSLDQGLQFLIQYYNGEERAKGNILERFSAQQFPDLHSELNLSSLELGDSALYFCASSVGWEGETQYFGPGTRLLVL.

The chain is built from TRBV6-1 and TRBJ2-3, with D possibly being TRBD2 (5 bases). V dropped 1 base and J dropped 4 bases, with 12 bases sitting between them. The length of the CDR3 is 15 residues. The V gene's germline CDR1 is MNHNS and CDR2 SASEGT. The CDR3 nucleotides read TGTGCCAGCAGTGAAGTCGACGAGGGTGCAGATACGCAGTATTTT. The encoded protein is CASSEVDEGADTQYF.

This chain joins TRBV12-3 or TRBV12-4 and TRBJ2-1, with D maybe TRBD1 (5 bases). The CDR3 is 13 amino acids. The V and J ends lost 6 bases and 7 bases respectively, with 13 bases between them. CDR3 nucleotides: TGTGCCAGCAGCCCGACAGTGCAAAATGAGCAGTTCTTC. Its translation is CASSPTVQNEQFF.

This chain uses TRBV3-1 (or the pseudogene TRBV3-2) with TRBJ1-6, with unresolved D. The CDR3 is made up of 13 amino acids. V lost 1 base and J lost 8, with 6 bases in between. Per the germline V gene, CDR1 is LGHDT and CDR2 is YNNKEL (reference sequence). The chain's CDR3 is CASSQGSDSPLHF. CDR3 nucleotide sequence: TGTGCCAGCAGCCAAGGGAGCGATTCACCCCTCCACTTT.

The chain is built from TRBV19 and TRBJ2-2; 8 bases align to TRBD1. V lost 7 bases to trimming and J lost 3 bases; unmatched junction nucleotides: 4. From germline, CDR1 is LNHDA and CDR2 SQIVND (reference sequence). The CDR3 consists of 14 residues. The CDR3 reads CASKGQVDTGELFF. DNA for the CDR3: TGTGCCAGTAAGGGACAGGTGGACACCGGGGAGCTGTTTTTT.

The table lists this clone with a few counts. The CDR3 coding sequence is TGTGCCAGCAGCCAATCGGGACACCTCTACAATGAGCAGTTCTTC. Its protein is CASSQSGHLYNEQFF. The chain couples TRBV3-1 (or the pseudogene TRBV3-2) to TRBJ2-1, with a tentative D call TRBD1 (6 bases). The germline V gene has CDR1 LGHDT and CDR2 YNNKEL (reference sequence). V lost 2 bases, J lost 3 bases, and 11 bases lay in between. CDR3 length: 15 amino acids.

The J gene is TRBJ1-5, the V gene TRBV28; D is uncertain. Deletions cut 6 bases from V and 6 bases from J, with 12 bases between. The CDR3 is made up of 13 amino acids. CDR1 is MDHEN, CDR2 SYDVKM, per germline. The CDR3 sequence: CASRPGPGQPQHF. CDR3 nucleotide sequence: TGTGCCAGCAGACCCGGTCCGGGTCAGCCCCAGCATTTT.

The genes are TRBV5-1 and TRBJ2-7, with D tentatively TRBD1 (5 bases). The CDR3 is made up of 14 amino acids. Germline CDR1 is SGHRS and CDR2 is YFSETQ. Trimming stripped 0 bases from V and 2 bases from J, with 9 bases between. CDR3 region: CASSLEGDTYEQYF. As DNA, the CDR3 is TGCGCCAGCAGCTTGGAAGGGGATACCTACGAGCAGTACTTC.

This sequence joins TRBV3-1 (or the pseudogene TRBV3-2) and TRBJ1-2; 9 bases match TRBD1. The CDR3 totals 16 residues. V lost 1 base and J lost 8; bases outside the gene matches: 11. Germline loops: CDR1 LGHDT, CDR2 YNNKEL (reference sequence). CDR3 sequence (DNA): TGTGCCAGCAGCCAAGCAGGGACAGGGAGCTATGGGGGCTACACCTTC. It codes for CASSQAGTGSYGGYTF.

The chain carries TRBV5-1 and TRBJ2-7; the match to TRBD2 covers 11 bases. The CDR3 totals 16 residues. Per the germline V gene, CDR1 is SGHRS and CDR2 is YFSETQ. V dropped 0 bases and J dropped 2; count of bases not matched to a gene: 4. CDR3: CASSLAVAGGPYEQYF. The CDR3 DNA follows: TGCGCCAGCAGCTTGGCCGTAGCGGGGGGGCCCTACGAGCAGTACTTC.

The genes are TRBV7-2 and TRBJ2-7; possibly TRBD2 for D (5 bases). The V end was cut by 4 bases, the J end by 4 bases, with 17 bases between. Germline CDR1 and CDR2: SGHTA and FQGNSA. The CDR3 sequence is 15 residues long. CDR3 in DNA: TGTGCCAGCAGCTCTACTAGGTGGGCCCGATACGAGCAGTACTTC. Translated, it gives CASSSTRWARYEQYF. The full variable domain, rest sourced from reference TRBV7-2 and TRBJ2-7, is GAGVSQSPSNKVTEKGKDVELRCDPISGHTALYWYRQSLGQGLEFLIYFQGNSAPDKSGLPSDRFSAERTGGSVSTLTIQRTQQEDSAVYLCASSSTRWARYEQYFGPGTRLTVT.

CDR3 residues: CATSDARGLGETQYF. CDR3 DNA: TGTGCCACCAGTGATGCGAGGGGGCTCGGGGAGACCCAGTACTTC. V is TRBV24-1 and J is TRBJ2-5, with TRBD1 identical over 7 bases. The germline CDR1 and CDR2 sequences are KGHDR and SFDVKD. The CDR3 consists of 15 residues. V dropped 3 bases and J dropped 5; count of bases not matched to a gene: 8.